These T cell receptor beta chains were read from a single sample in a study of T cells after yellow fever vaccination. TCRdb redid the calling of the 5' RACE reads with MiXCR, one entry per CDR3 protein. The table shows about 69,000 distinct CDR3 sequences, with approximately 5.9% occurring only once. This material consisted of CD4+ T cells sorted from PBMCs, taken roughly 14 days after the first yellow fever vaccination. These receptors were taken from a man in his late teens or twenties who received the YFV17D yellow fever vaccine. The CDR3 runs from the conserved cysteine through the conserved F or W. The order of the fields is V gene, J gene, CDR3 length, D gene, clone size, CDR3 DNA, CDR3 protein. The D gene is left open where the match is weak. Some rows mark clone size as missing; the rest say once, few, many or name a class of expanded clone.

V: TRBV5-1; J: TRBJ2-7; length: 15; D: TRBD1; size: many; DNA: TGCGCCAGCAGCCCCGGGACAGGGGGGACCTACGAGCAGTACTTC; CDR3: CASSPGTGGTYEQYF
V: TRBV6-2/TRBV6-3; J: TRBJ1-2; length: 12; D: TRBD1; size: many; DNA: TGTGCCGTACTCCGGACAGGGTATGGCTACACCTTC; CDR3: CAVLRTGYGYTF
V: TRBV5-1; J: TRBJ2-3; length: 17; D: TRBD1; size: many; DNA: TGCGCCAGCACCCCCACTCCGACAGGGGGCTTCACAGATACGCAGTATTTT; CDR3: CASTPTPTGGFTDTQYF
V: TRBV5-1; J: TRBJ1-2; length: 14; D: -; size: many; DNA: TGCGCCAGCAGCCCAAGCCGGGAGAGCTATGGCTACACCTTC; CDR3: CASSPSRESYGYTF
V: TRBV20-1; J: TRBJ2-3; length: 12; D: -; size: many; DNA: TGCAGTGCGATAAATCAGGGAGATACGCAGTATTTT; CDR3: CSAINQGDTQYF
V: TRBV5-4; J: TRBJ2-3; length: 14; D: -; size: few; DNA: TGTGCCAGCAGCCCCGGGTACGGCACAGATACGCAGTATTTT; CDR3: CASSPGYGTDTQYF
V: TRBV12-3/TRBV12-4; J: TRBJ2-2; length: 14; D: -; size: many; DNA: TGTGCCAGCATGGGCGACAGTAATACCGGGGAGCTGTTTTTT; CDR3: CASMGDSNTGELFF
V: TRBV7-2; J: TRBJ2-1; length: 15; D: TRBD2; size: many; DNA: TGTGCCAGCAGCTTAGATCGCGGGGGGGCGGTTGAGCAGTTCTTC; CDR3: CASSLDRGGAVEQFF
V: TRBV7-9; J: TRBJ2-1; length: 11; D: -; size: many; DNA: TGTGCCAGCGCGGAGAGGGGACCGGCGGTCTTC; CDR3: CASAERGPAVF
V: TRBV29-1; J: TRBJ2-1; length: 14; D: -; size: many; DNA: TGCAGCGTTGAAGCTGGACAGAACAACAATGAGCAGTTCTTC; CDR3: CSVEAGQNNNEQFF
V: TRBV7-2; J: TRBJ1-4; length: 13; D: -; size: -; DNA: TGTGCCAGCAGCCCGGTACTTAATGAAAAACTGTTTTTT; CDR3: CASSPVLNEKLFF
V: TRBV7-2; J: TRBJ2-5; length: 15; D: -; size: many; DNA: TGTGCCAGCTTCTTCGGGCGGGGAAACCAAGAGACCCAGTACTTC; CDR3: CASFFGRGNQETQYF
V: TRBV11-2; J: TRBJ2-6; length: 19; D: -; size: -; DNA: TGTGCCAGCACAGCCAGAGGTTACGATAGTTCGCGTGGGGCCAACGTCCTGACTTTC; CDR3: CASTARGYDSSRGANVLTF
V: TRBV5-4; J: TRBJ2-2; length: 17; D: TRBD2; size: -; DNA: TGTGCCAGCAGCTTGGCCGGAGCGGGGGGGAACACCGGGGAGCTGTTTTTT; CDR3: CASSLAGAGGNTGELFF
V: TRBV29-1; J: TRBJ1-1; length: 14; D: -; size: many; DNA: TGCAGCGTAAAACAGGGTTTACGGAACACTGAAGCTTTCTTT; CDR3: CSVKQGLRNTEAFF
V: TRBV5-1; J: TRBJ2-6; length: 15; D: TRBD1; size: many; DNA: TGCGCCAGCAACGAGGGGGCTCCTGGGGCCAACGTCCTGACTTTC; CDR3: CASNEGAPGANVLTF
V: TRBV5-5; J: TRBJ2-3; length: 13; D: -; size: many; DNA: TGTGCCAGCAGCTTAGTAGGGGAGGATACGCAGTATTTT; CDR3: CASSLVGEDTQYF
V: TRBV6-5; J: TRBJ2-7; length: 18; D: TRBD2; size: many; DNA: TGTGCCAGCAGCCCACGCGGGACTAGCGGGGGCCGTCCGTACGAGCAGTACTTC; CDR3: CASSPRGTSGGRPYEQYF
V: TRBV9; J: TRBJ2-5; length: 15; D: -; size: many; DNA: TGTGCCAGCAGCGTCGCCCCCAGCAGCGCTGAGACCCAGTACTTC; CDR3: CASSVAPSSAETQYF
V: TRBV20-1; J: TRBJ1-6; length: 12; D: -; size: many; DNA: TGCGCTCGCCGGGACGCCAATTCACCCCTCCACTTT; CDR3: CARRDANSPLHF
V: TRBV3-1; J: TRBJ2-1; length: 12; D: TRBD2; size: many; DNA: TGTGCCAGCAGCCAAGGGGAGGGACTCGGGGTCTTC; CDR3: CASSQGEGLGVF
V: TRBV5-1; J: TRBJ1-1; length: 14; D: TRBD1; size: many; DNA: TGCGCCAGCAGCGGGGACAGGGGGCTGGGTGAAGCTTTCTTT; CDR3: CASSGDRGLGEAFF
V: TRBV4-1; J: TRBJ2-3; length: 17; D: TRBD2; size: many; DNA: TGCGCCAGCAGCCAAGAATGGGCTAGCGGGGGCACAGATACGCAGTATTTT; CDR3: CASSQEWASGGTDTQYF